This T cell receptor (beta chain) came from a study of post-analysis software for immune sequencing data. Overall study findings and caveats: About five TRBV segments appeared more often in patients than in controls, and TRBV5-6, TRBV5-1 and TRBV20-1 were among these. F measure showed strong co-clustering of same-batch samples.

The CDR3 is 13 residues long. V was pared by 2 bases and J by 1 base, with 5 bases between. In this sample, this clonotype turned up many times. Its antigen is as yet unknown. Every TCR beta cDNA library bore unique molecular identifiers. Yield was about 500,000 cDNA molecules from about 0.94 to 9.7 million T cells. TCRdb independently ran MiXCR on the PCR reads; one entry per CDR3 protein. The sample lists hundreds of thousands of distinct CDR3 sequences; approximately 50% were seen once. The chain combines TRBV12-3 or TRBV12-4 with TRBJ1-1; D not resolved. The source material was blood. The sequence derives from a girl aged 5-17 years with multiple sclerosis. The CDR3, as DNA: TGTGCCAGCAGTTTACGGGAGAACACTGAAGCTTTCTTT. Its translation: CASSLRENTEAFF.